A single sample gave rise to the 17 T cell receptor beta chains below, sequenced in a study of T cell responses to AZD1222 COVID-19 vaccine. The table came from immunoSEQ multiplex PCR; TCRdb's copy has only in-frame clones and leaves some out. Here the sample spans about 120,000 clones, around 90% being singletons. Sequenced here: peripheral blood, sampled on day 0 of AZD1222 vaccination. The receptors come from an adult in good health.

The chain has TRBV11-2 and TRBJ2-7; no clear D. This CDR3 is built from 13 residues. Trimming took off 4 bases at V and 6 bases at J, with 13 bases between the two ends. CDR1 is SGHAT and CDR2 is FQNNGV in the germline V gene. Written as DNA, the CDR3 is TGTGCCAGCAGCTCCGAGCCATCGGGCGAGCAGTACTTC. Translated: CASSSEPSGEQYF.

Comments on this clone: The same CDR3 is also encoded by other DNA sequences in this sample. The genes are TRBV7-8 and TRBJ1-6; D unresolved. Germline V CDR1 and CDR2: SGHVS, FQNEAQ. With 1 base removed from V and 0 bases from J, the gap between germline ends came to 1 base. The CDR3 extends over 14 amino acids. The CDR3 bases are TGTGCCAGCAGCTTAGGCTCCTATAATTCACCCCTCCACTTT. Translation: CASSLGSYNSPLHF.

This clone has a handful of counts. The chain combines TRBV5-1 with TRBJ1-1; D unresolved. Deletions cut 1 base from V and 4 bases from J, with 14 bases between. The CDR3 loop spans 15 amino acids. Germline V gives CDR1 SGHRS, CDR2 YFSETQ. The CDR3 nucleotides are TGCGCCAGCAGCTTGTTCGGCCGGGCCGGCACTGAAGCTTTCTTT. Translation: CASSLFGRAGTEAFF. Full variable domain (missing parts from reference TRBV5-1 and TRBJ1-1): KAGVTQTPRYLIKTRGQQVTLSCSPISGHRSVSWYQQTPGQGLQFLFEYFSETQRNKGNFPGRFSGRQFSNSRSEMNVSTLELGDSALYLCASSLFGRAGTEAFFGQGTRLTVV.

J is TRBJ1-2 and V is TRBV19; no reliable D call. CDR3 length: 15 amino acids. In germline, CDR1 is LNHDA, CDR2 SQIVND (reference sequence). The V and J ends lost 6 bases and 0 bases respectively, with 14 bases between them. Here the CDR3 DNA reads TGTGCCAGTAGGGGCGTCGGAGATCCTAACTATGGCTACACCTTC. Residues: CASRGVGDPNYGYTF.

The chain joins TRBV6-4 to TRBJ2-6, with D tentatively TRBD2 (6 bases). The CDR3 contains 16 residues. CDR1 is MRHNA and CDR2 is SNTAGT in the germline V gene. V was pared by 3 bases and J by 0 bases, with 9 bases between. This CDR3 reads CASSEEGPSGANVLTF. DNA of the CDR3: TGTGCCAGCAGTGAGGAGGGTCCCTCTGGGGCCAACGTCCTGACTTTC.

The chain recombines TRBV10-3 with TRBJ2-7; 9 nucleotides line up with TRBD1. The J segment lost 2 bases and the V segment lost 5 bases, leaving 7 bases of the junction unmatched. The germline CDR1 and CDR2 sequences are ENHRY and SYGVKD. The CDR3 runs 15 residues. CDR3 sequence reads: CAISRIQGAAYEQYF. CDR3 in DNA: TGTGCCATCAGTCGCATACAGGGGGCCGCCTACGAGCAGTACTTC.

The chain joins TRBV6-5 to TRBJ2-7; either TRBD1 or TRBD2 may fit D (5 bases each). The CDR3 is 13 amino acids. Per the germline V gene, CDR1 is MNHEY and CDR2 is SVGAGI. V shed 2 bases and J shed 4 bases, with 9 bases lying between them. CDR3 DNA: TGTGCCAGCAGTTACGGGGGTCAGTACGAGCAGTACTTC. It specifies CASSYGGQYEQYF.

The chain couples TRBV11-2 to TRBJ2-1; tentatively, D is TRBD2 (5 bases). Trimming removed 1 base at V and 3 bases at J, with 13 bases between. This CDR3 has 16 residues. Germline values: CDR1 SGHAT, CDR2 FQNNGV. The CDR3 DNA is TGTGCCAGCAGCTTAGGGGTCGGGGATTTCTACAATGAGCAGTTCTTC. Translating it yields CASSLGVGDFYNEQFF.

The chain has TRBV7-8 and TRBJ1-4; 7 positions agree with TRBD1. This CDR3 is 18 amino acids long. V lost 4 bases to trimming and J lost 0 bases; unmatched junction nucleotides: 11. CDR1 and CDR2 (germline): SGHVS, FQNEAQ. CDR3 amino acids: CASSWLPGTDPTNEKLFF. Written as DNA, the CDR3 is TGTGCCAGCAGCTGGTTGCCAGGGACAGACCCAACTAATGAAAAACTGTTTTTT.

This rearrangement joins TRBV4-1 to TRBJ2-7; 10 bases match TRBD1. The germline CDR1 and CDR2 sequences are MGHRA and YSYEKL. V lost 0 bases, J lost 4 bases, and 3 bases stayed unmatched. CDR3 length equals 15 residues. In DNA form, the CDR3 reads TGCGCCAGCAGCCAAGACGGGACAGGGGATTACGAGCAGTACTTC. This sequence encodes CASSQDGTGDYEQYF.

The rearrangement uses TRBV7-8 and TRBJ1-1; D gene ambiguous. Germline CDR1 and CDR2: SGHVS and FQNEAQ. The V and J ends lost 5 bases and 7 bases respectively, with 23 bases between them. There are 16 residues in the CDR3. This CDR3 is CASSEHRGIKYSEAFF. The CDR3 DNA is TGTGCCAGCAGCGAACACCGGGGAATAAAGTATAGTGAAGCTTTCTTT.

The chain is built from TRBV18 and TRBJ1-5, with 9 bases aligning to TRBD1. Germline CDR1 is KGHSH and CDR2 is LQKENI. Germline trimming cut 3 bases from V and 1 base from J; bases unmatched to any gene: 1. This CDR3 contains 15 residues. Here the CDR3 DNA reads TGTGCCAGCTCACCGGGACAGGGCAGCAATCAGCCCCAGCATTTT. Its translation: CASSPGQGSNQPQHF.

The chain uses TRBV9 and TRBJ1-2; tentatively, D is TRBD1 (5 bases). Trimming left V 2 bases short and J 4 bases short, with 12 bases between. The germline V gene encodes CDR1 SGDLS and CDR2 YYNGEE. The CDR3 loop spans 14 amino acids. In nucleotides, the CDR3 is TGTGCCAGCAGCGTGGGGGGAATTAGCTATGGCTACACCTTC. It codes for CASSVGGISYGYTF.

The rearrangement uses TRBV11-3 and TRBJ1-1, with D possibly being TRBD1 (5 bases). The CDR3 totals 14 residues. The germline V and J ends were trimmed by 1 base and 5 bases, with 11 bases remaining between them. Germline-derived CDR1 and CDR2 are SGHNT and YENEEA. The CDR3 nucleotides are TGTGCCAGCAGCTTAGCCTCAGGGAGTACTGAAGCTTTCTTT. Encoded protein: CASSLASGSTEAFF.

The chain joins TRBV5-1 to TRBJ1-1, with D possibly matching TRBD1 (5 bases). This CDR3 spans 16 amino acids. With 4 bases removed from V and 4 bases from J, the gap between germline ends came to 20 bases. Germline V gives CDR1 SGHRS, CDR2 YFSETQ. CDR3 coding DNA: TGCGCCAGCAGCCCCAAAGATTCAGGGTTGGTCACTGAAGCTTTCTTT. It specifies CASSPKDSGLVTEAFF.

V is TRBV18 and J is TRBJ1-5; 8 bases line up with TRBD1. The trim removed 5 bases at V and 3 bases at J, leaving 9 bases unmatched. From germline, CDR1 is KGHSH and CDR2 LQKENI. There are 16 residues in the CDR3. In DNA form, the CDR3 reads TGTGCCAGCTCAGGACAGGGCCGAGTGTCCAATCAGCCCCAGCATTTT. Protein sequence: CASSGQGRVSNQPQHF.

The CDR3 loop reads CASAPGGDTQYF. For the CDR3, the DNA is TGTGCCAGCGCCCCGGGGGGAGATACGCAGTATTTT. The chain employs TRBV7-2 and TRBJ2-3, with 7 bases that match TRBD2. Germline-derived CDR1 and CDR2 are SGHTA and FQGNSA. The CDR3 loop spans 12 amino acids. The V segment lost 8 bases and the J segment 5 bases; nucleotides outside the gene matches: 4.